A single TCR beta chain is shown here with its context. Its antigen remains unidentified. Germline V lookup: CDR1 MDHEN, CDR2 SYDVKM. V was pared by 3 bases and J by 7 bases, with 16 bases between. This CDR3 is built from 14 residues. Produced via immunoSEQ multiplex PCR; TCRdb's table is partial and in-frame only. This sample has some 70,000 clones, with approximately 89% found just once. The data stem from a study of OX40 agonist ivuxolimab in advanced cancers. Study in general: The treatment was a fully human IgG2 OX40 agonist, ivuxolimab. Hepatocellular carcinoma, melanoma, renal cell or head and neck cancer occurred in dose-escalation patients. Broader study findings: Specificity for antigen went undetermined in the expanded peripheral T cells.

With baseline, cycle 4 day 1, and cycle 7 day 1 as timepoints, blood was sampled. The source is an adult with an advanced solid tumor such as melanoma, head and neck, liver or kidney cancer. The source was CD4+ or CD8+ T cells sorted from blood, collected in a trial of the OX40 agonist ivuxolimab. V and J are TRBV28 and TRBJ2-7; D is possibly TRBD2 (5 bases). The CDR3 nucleotides read TGTGCCAGCAGTTTCGGAGGTTCCCAGAGTGAGCAGTACTTC. Protein product: CASSFGGSQSEQYF.